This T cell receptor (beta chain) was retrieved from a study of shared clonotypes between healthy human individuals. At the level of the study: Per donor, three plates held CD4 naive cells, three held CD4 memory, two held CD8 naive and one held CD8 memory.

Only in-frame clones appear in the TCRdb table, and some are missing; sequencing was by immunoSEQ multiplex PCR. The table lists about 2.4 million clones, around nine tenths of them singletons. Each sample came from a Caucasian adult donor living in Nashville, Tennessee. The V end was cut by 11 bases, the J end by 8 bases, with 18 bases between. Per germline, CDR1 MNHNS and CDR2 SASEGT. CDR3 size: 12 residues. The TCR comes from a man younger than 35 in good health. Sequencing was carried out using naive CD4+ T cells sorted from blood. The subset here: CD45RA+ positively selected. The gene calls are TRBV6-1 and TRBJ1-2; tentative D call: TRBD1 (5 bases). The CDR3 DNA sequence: TGTGCCTCAGCACCAGGGAGAATCGGCTACACCTTC. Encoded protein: CASAPGRIGYTF.